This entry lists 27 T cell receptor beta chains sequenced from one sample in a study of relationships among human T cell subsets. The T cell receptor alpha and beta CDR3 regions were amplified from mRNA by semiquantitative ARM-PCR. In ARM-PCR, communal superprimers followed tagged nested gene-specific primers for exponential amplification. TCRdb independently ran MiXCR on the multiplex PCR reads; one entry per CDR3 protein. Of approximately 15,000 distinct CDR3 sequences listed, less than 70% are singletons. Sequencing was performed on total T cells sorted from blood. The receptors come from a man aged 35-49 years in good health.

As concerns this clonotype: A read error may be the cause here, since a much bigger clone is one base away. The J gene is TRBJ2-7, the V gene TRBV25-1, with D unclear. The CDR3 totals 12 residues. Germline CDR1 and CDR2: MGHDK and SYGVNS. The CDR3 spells CASSDPYYGQYF. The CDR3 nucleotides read TGTGCCAGCAGTGATCCGTACTACGGGCAGTACTTC.

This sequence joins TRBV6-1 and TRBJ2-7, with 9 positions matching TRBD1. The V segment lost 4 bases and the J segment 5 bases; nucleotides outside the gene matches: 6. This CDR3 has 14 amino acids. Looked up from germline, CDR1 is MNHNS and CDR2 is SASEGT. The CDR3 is CASSVWDRVDEQYF. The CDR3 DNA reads TGTGCCAGCAGTGTTTGGGACAGGGTGGACGAGCAGTACTTC.

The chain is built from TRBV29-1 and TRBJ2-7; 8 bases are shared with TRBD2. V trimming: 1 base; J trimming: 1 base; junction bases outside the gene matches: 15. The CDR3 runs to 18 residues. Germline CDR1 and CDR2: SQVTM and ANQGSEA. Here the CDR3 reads CSVEVLGLGDILSYEQYF. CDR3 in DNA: TGCAGCGTTGAAGTATTGGGACTAGGAGACATACTGTCCTACGAGCAGTACTTC.

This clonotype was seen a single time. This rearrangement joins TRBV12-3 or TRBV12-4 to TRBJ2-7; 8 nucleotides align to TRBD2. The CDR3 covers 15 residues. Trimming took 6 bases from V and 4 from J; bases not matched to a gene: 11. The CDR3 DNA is TGTGCCAGCAGCCATACCGGGACTAGGTCTTACGAGCAGTACTTC. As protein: CASSHTGTRSYEQYF.

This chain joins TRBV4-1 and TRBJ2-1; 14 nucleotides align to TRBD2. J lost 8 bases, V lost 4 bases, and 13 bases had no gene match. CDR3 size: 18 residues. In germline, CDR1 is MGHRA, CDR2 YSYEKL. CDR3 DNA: TGCGCCAGCAGCCGACTAGCGGGAGGGCCGTTCTTAGTAGATGAGCAGTTCTTC. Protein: CASSRLAGGPFLVDEQFF.

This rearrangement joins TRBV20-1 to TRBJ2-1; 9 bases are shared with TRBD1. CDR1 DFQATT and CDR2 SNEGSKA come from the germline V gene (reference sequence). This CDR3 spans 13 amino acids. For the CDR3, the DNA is TGCAGCGTCAGAGGACAGGGGTCCAATGAGCAGTTCTTC. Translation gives CSVRGQGSNEQFF.

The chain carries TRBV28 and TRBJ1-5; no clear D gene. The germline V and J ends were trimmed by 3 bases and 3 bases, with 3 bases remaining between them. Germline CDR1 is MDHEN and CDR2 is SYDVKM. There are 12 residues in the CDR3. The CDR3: CASSLPNQPQHF. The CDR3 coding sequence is TGTGCCAGCAGTTTGCCCAATCAGCCCCAGCATTTT.

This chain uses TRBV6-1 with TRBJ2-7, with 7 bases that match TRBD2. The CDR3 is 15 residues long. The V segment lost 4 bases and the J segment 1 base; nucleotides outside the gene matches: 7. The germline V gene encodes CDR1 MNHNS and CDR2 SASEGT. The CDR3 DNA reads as TGTGCCAGCAGTGGGGGGAGGGCCTCATCCTACGAGCAGTACTTC. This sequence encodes CASSGGRASSYEQYF.

The CDR3 coding sequence is TGTGCCAGCAGCTTTCCCGGGACTAGCGGGGGGAGACAGACCCAGTACTTC. Translated, it gives CASSFPGTSGGRQTQYF. V gene TRBV7-8 combines with J gene TRBJ2-5, with TRBD2 identical over 15 bases. The CDR3 spans 17 residues. The germline CDR1 and CDR2 sequences are SGHVS and FQNEAQ. J gave up 6 bases and V 3 bases, and 8 bases lay outside the gene matches.

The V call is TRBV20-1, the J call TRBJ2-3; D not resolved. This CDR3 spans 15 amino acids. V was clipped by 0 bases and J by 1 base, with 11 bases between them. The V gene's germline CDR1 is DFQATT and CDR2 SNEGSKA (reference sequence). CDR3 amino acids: CSARDVTQGTDTQYF. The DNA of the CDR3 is TGCAGTGCTAGAGACGTGACCCAGGGCACAGATACGCAGTATTTT.

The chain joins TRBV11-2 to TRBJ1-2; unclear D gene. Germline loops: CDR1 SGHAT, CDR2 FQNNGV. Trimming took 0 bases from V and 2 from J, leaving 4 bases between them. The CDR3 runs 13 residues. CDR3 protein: CASSLDRNYGYTF. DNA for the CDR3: TGTGCCAGCAGCTTAGACAGGAACTATGGCTACACCTTC.

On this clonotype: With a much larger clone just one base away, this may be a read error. For the CDR3, the DNA is TGTGCCAGCAGCTTAGATGCAAGACACAATGAGCAGTTCTTC. This translates into CASSLDARHNEQFF. The V gene is TRBV11-3, the J gene TRBJ2-1; no clear D. The CDR3 covers 14 residues. The V gene lost 0 bases and the J gene lost 5 bases, with 8 bases spanning the gap. Per germline, CDR1 SGHNT and CDR2 YENEEA.

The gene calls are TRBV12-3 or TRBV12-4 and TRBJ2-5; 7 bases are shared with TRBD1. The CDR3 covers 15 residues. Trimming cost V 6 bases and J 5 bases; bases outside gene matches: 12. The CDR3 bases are TGTGCCAGCAGCCGCACCCTCGACAGGGCGGAGACCCAGTACTTC. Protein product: CASSRTLDRAETQYF.

DNA of the CDR3: TGCGCCAGCAGCTCGTCGCCGGGGAGCCCCTCCTACAATGAGCAGTTCTTC. Encoded protein: CASSSSPGSPSYNEQFF. This chain joins TRBV5-1 and TRBJ2-1; the D gene is possibly TRBD2 (5 bases). The CDR3 is 17 amino acids. Trimming removed 3 bases at V and 0 bases at J, with 16 bases between. Germline CDR1 SGHRS, CDR2 YFSETQ.

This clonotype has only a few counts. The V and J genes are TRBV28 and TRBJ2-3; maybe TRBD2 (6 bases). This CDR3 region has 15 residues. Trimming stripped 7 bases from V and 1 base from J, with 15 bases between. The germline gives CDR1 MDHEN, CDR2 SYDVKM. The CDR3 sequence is CASTVGSSGTDTQYF. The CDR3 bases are TGTGCCAGCACCGTCGGGAGCTCAGGCACAGATACGCAGTATTTT.

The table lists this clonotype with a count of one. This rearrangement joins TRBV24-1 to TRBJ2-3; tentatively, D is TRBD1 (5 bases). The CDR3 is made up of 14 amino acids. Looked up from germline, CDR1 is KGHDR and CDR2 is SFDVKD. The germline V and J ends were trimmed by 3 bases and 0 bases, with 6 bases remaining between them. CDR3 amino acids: CATSDPGSTDTQYF. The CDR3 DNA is TGTGCCACCAGTGATCCAGGGAGCACAGATACGCAGTATTTT.

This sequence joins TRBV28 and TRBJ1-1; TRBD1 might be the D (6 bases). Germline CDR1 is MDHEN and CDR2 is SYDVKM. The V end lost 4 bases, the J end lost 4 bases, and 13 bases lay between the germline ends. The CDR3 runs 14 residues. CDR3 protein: CASSWRGTGTEAFF. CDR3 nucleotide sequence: TGTGCCAGCAGTTGGAGGGGGACTGGCACTGAAGCTTTCTTT.

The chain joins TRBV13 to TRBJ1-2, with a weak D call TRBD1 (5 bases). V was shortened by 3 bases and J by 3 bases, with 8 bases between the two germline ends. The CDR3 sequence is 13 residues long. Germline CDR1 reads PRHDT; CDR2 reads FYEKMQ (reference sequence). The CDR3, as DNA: TGTGCCAGCAGCTTGGGGCAGGACTATGGCTACACCTTC. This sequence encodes CASSLGQDYGYTF.

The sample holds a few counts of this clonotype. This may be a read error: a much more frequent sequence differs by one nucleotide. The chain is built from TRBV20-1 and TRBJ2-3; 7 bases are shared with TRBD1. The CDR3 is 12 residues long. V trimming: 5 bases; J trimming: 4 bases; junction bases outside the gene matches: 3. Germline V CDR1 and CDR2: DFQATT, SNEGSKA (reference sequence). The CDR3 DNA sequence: TGCAGTGCTGGCCAGGGGGCAGATACGCAGTATTTT. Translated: CSAGQGADTQYF.

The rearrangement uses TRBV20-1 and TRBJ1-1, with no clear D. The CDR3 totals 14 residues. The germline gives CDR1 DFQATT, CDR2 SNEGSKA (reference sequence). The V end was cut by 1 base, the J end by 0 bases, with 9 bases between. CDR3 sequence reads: CSARAFEMNTEAFF. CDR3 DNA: TGCAGTGCTAGAGCCTTCGAGATGAACACTGAAGCTTTCTTT.

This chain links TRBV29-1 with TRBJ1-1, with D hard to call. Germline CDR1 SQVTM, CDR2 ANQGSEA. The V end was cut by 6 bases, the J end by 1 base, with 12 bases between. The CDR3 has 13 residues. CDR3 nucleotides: TGCAGCGTGCCGTCCCCGCGGAACACTGAAGCTTTCTTT. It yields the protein CSVPSPRNTEAFF.

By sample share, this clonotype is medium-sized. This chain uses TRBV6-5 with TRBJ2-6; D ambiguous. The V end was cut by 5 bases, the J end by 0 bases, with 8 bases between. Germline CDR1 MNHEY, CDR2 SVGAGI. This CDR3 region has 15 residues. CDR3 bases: TGTGCCAGCAGTCTAAAGGGCTCTGGGGCCAACGTCCTGACTTTC. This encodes CASSLKGSGANVLTF.

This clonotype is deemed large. For the CDR3, the DNA is TGTGCCACAGGGACTAGGATACTCGGGGCCAACGTCCTGACTTTC. Its protein is CATGTRILGANVLTF. The chain uses TRBV28 and TRBJ2-6, with TRBD2 matching over 8 bases. Germline-derived CDR1 and CDR2 are MDHEN and SYDVKM. V shed 10 bases, J shed 4 bases, and the junction held 9 bases outside the gene matches. The CDR3 has 15 residues. The entire variable domain, with the rest obtained from reference TRBV28 and TRBJ2-6, is as follows: DVKVTQSSRYLVKRTGEKVFLECVQDMDHENMFWYRQDPGLGLRLIYFSYDVKMKEKGDIPEGYSVSREKKERFSLILESASTNQTSMYLCATGTRILGANVLTFGAGSRLTVL.

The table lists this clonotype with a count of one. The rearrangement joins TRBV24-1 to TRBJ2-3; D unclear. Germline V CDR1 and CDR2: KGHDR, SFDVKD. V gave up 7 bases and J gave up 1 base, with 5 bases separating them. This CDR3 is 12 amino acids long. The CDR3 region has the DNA TGTGCCACCAGCGGTCGCACAGATACGCAGTATTTT. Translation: CATSGRTDTQYF.

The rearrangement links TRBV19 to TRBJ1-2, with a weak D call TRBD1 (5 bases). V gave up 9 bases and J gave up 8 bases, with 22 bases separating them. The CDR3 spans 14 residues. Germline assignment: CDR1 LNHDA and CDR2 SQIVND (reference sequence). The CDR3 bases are TGTGCCAGCTATACTCTCGGGACGACTGGCGGCTACACCTTC. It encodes CASYTLGTTGGYTF.

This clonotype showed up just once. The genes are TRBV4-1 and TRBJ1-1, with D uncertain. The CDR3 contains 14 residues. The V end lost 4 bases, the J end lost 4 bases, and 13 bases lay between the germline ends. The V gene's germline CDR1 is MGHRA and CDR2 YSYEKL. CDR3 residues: CASSLDGLVTEAFF. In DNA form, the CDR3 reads TGCGCCAGCAGCCTGGACGGTCTTGTCACTGAAGCTTTCTTT.

CDR3 sequence: CASRPRTGFNQPQHF. The CDR3 bases are TGTGCCAGCAGACCCCGGACGGGGTTCAATCAGCCCCAGCATTTT. The gene calls are TRBV28 and TRBJ1-5; no reliable D call. V was trimmed by 6 bases and J by 3 bases, leaving 15 bases between them. CDR3 length equals 15 residues. Germline values: CDR1 MDHEN, CDR2 SYDVKM.